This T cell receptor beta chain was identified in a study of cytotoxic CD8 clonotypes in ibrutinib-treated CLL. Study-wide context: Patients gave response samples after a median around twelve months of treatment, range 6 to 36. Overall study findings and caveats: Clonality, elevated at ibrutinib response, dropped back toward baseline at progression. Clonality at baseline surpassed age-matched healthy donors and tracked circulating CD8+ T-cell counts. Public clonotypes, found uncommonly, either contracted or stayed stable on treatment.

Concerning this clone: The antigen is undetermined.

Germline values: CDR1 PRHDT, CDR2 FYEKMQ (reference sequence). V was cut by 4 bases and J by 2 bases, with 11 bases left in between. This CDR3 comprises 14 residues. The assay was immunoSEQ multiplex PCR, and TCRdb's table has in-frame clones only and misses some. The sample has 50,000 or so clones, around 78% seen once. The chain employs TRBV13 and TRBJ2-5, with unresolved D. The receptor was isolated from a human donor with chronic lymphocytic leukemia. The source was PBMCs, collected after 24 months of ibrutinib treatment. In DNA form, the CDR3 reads TGTGCCAGCAGCTCGACACTACCACAAGAGACCCAGTACTTC. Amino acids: CASSSTLPQETQYF.